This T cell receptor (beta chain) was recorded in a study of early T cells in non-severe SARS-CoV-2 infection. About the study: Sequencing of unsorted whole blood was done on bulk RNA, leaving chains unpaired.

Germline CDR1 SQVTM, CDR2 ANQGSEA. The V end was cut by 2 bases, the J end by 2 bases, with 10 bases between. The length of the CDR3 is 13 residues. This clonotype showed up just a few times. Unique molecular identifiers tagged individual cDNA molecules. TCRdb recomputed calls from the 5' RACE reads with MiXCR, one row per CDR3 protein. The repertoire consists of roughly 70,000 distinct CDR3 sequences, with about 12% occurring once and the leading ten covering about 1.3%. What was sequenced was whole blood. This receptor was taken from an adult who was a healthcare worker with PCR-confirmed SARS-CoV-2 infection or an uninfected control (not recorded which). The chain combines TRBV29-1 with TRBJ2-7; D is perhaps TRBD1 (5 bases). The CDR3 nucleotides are TGCAGCGTTGAATCACAGGTAACCTACGAGCAGTACTTC. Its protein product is CSVESQVTYEQYF.